The clone carrying this TCR beta chain was recorded at least ten times. Diagnosis relied on clinical symptoms, serum thyroxine and TRAb, thyroid ultrasound and orbital computed tomography. Amplification yielded TCR beta CDR3 regions, with RNA transcripts as the source. A set of HTBI primers served as the primers for a first-round RT-PCR of the TCR CDR3. TCRdb reprocessed the multiplex PCR reads with MiXCR, giving one entry per CDR3 protein. The top ten clones hold 3.3% of a sample with about 59,000 distinct CDR3 sequences, around 50% of them seen once. These data come from a study of T cells in Graves' hyperthyroidism and ophthalmopathy. The source is a woman aged 60-75 years with Graves' ophthalmopathy. Sequencing input: blood.

CDR3 bases: TGCGCCAGCAGCTTAGGCAGGGTGGGCACCGGGGAGCTGTTTTTT. Translation: CASSLGRVGTGELFF. V usage is TRBV5-1 and J usage is TRBJ2-2, with D possibly being TRBD1 (5 bases). The CDR3 has 15 residues. The germline V gene encodes CDR1 SGHRS and CDR2 YFSETQ. V lost 2 bases and J 4 bases, leaving 12 bases between the germline ends.